One and the same sample provided the 18 T cell receptor beta chains below, sequenced in a study of CD8 T cells in Susac syndrome. RNA in amounts of about 0.5 to 1 ug was reverse transcribed with random hexamers. TCRdb called the immunoSEQ multiplex PCR reads again in MiXCR, with one record for every CDR3 protein. The repertoire consists of under 350,000 distinct CDR3 sequences, with just over 90% occurring once and the leading ten covering roughly 0.059%. The sample consisted of CD4+ T cells from PBMCs. The receptor set was obtained from a human donor with multiple sclerosis.

The chain has TRBV7-9 and TRBJ1-1; 9 bases match TRBD1. Unmatched junction bases numbered 12, after V lost 6 bases and J lost 1 base. Germline V gene data show CDR1 as SEHNR and CDR2 as FQNEAQ (reference sequence). CDR3 length equals 17 residues. The DNA for the CDR3 is TGTGCCAGCAGGGGACAGGGCTGGGAGGTTAAGAACACTGAAGCTTTCTTT. Its translation is CASRGQGWEVKNTEAFF.

Here the CDR3 reads CASSQLGHGPYNEQFF. The CDR3 DNA sequence: TGCGCCAGCAGTCAATTGGGGCACGGTCCCTACAATGAGCAGTTCTTC. This sequence joins TRBV23-1 and TRBJ2-1; D is possibly TRBD1 (5 bases). TRBV23-1 has ORF status, its function being uncertain. The CDR3 spans 16 residues. The ends were cut back, 1 base at V and 2 bases at J, with 12 bases in the middle.

The chain has TRBV6-2 or TRBV6-3 and TRBJ2-2, with D perhaps matching TRBD1 (6 bases). The CDR3 is made up of 16 amino acids. CDR1 is MNHEY, CDR2 SVGEGT, per germline. Deletions cut 6 bases from V and 2 bases from J, with 16 bases between. The CDR3 DNA follows: TGTGCCAGCAGGGCGACCGGACAGCGAAACACCGGGGAGCTGTTTTTT. Residues: CASRATGQRNTGELFF.

This clonotype was counted a single time. This sequence joins TRBV5-1 and TRBJ1-4; D unresolved. Germline loops: CDR1 SGHRS, CDR2 YFSETQ. The CDR3 is 14 residues long. Trimming removed 4 bases at V and 3 bases at J, with 10 bases between. The CDR3 spells CASSTEPANEKLFF. CDR3 DNA sequence: TGCGCCAGCAGCACGGAACCCGCTAATGAAAAACTGTTTTTT.

Worth noting for this clonotype: Sequence at one end of the junction differs from germline and may be a read error. The V gene is TRBV20-1, the J gene TRBJ2-5; unclear D gene. CDR3 length: 12 amino acids. Germline CDR1 is DFQATT and CDR2 is SNEGSKA (reference sequence). This CDR3 is CSAIRHQETQYF. The DNA of the CDR3 is TGCAGTGCTATCCGGCACCAGGAGACCCAGTACTTC.

J is TRBJ1-1 and V is TRBV6-5; D gene uncertain. CDR3 size: 14 residues. The germline V and J ends were trimmed by 0 bases and 1 base, with 6 bases remaining between them. CDR1 is MNHEY, CDR2 SVGAGI, per germline. CDR3 sequence reads: CASSYSVANTEAFF. The CDR3 DNA sequence: TGTGCCAGCAGTTACTCGGTTGCGAACACTGAAGCTTTCTTT.

In its sample, this clonotype was seen once. This chain connects TRBV7-9 to TRBJ2-2; D is unresolved. Germline CDR1 SEHNR, CDR2 FQNEAQ (reference sequence). V was clipped by 0 bases and J by 0 bases, with 8 bases between them. This CDR3 spans 16 amino acids. The CDR3 spells CASSLARTANTGELFF. CDR3 DNA: TGTGCCAGCAGCTTAGCAAGGACGGCGAACACCGGGGAGCTGTTTTTT.

V gene TRBV21-1 combines with J gene TRBJ2-1; TRBD1 reflects the table's D call only, with no check against the DNA. TRBV21-1 is classified as a pseudogene. The CDR3 covers 14 residues. Here the CDR3 DNA reads TGTGCCAGTTCCCGGGACCTCGAGGAGAATGAGCAGTTCTTC. Encoded protein: CASSRDLEENEQFF.

Turning to this clonotype: Sequence at one end of the junction differs from germline and may be a read error. The rearrangement joins TRBV7-7 to TRBJ2-5; the D gene is possibly TRBD2 (5 bases). Looked up from germline, CDR1 is SSHAT and CDR2 is FNYEAQ (reference sequence). This CDR3 is 16 amino acids long. The CDR3 coding sequence is TGTGCTAGCAGCTCATCGCGTGGGCAAACGGGGGAGACCCAGTACTTC. It codes for CASSSSRGQTGETQYF.

The chain employs TRBV7-9 and TRBJ1-1; TRBD1 aligns across 7 bases. J gave up 3 bases and V 10 bases, and 5 bases lay outside the gene matches. The CDR3 has 12 residues. The germline V gene encodes CDR1 SEHNR and CDR2 FQNEAQ (reference sequence). The CDR3 spells CATETGDTEAFF. CDR3 nucleotide sequence: TGTGCCACAGAAACAGGGGACACTGAAGCTTTCTTT.

The chain links TRBV7-2 to TRBJ1-2; 11 bases fit TRBD1. The CDR3 has 15 amino acids. V was pared by 10 bases and J by 0 bases, with 7 bases of the junction left unmatched. Germline V gives CDR1 SGHTA, CDR2 FQGNSA. The CDR3 region has the DNA TGTGCCACTGGACAGGGGGCTGGCGCTAACTATGGCTACACCTTC. Its translation is CATGQGAGANYGYTF.

On this clonotype itself: One end of the junction is discordant with germline, which a read error may explain. The V gene is TRBV19, the J gene TRBJ1-1, with D tentatively TRBD1 (5 bases). CDR1 and CDR2 from the germline V gene are LNHDA and SQIVND (reference sequence). This CDR3 is built from 12 residues. CDR3 residues: CASSPGHLEAFF. DNA of the CDR3: TGTGCCAGTAGCCCTGGACACCTTGAAGCCTTCTTT.

V and J are TRBV6-2 or TRBV6-3 and TRBJ1-1; no definite D call. The germline gives CDR1 MNHEY, CDR2 SVGEGT. Trimming stripped 4 bases from V and 5 bases from J, with 8 bases between. CDR3 length equals 12 residues. The CDR3 is CASSSARTEAFF. CDR3 in DNA: TGTGCCAGCAGTTCTGCGCGAACTGAAGCTTTCTTT.

This CDR3 is CASMAGRNSQPQHF. The CDR3 bases are TGTGCCAGCATGGCAGGGAGGAATAGTCAGCCCCAGCATTTT. The V call is TRBV6-5, the J call TRBJ1-5; D is possibly TRBD1 (5 bases). Trimming removed 7 bases at V and 6 bases at J, with 16 bases between. The CDR3 runs to 14 residues. CDR1 is MNHEY, CDR2 SVGAGI, per germline.

This chain uses TRBV6-5 with TRBJ2-2; the D is unclear. CDR1 MNHEY and CDR2 SVGAGI come from the germline V gene. Trimming stripped 0 bases from V and 7 bases from J, with 9 bases between. CDR3 length: 14 residues. CDR3 DNA: TGTGCCAGCAGTTACTCTAGGCCAGACGGGGAGCTGTTTTTT. This codes for CASSYSRPDGELFF.

This chain connects TRBV7-9 to TRBJ1-1, with a possible D match to TRBD1 (5 bases). Germline-derived CDR1 and CDR2 are SEHNR and FQNEAQ (reference sequence). Trimming removed 1 base from V and 0 bases from J, with 12 bases in between. The CDR3 has 16 residues. The CDR3 coding sequence is TGTGCCAGCAGCTTAGGGGCGGGACCGGTGAACACTGAAGCTTTCTTT. It translates to CASSLGAGPVNTEAFF.

The chain has TRBV6-1 and TRBJ1-2, with 7 bases aligning to TRBD1. J was trimmed by 4 bases and V by 6 bases; bases with no gene match: 8. The CDR3 covers 14 residues. Germline V gene lookup returns CDR1 MNHNS and CDR2 SASEGT. CDR3 coding DNA: TGTGCCAGCAGCCTAGGACAGGATCTCTATGGCTACACCTTC. Amino acids: CASSLGQDLYGYTF.

The genes are TRBV20-1 and TRBJ2-3; D gene uncertain. The V gene's germline CDR1 is DFQATT and CDR2 SNEGSKA (reference sequence). Trimming removed 1 base from V and 5 bases from J, with 10 bases in between. The CDR3 contains 13 residues. CDR3 DNA: TGCAGTGCTAGAGTAGATGGTAGAGATACGCAGTATTTT. Amino acid sequence: CSARVDGRDTQYF.